The 16 T cell receptor beta chains presented below share a single source sample, sequenced in a study of glioma-infiltrating T cells after dendritic cell vaccination. Assay: immunoSEQ multiplex PCR; the TCRdb copy retains only in-frame clones and omits some. The data hold about 92,000 clones, with 80% to 90% observed a single time. This sample comprised blood, obtained before dendritic cell vaccination. Receptor source: a human donor with glioblastoma.

The chain recombines TRBV9 with TRBJ2-5; 7 bases are a match to TRBD1. The CDR3 has 17 residues. V shed 0 bases, J shed 1 base, and the junction held 9 bases outside the gene matches. Germline-derived CDR1 and CDR2 are SGDLS and YYNGEE. This chain's CDR3 is CASSVDPDRALQETQYF. CDR3 bases: TGTGCCAGCAGCGTAGACCCTGACAGGGCTCTCCAAGAGACCCAGTACTTC.

This chain joins TRBV15 and TRBJ2-3, with TRBD2 matching over 10 bases. Germline assignment: CDR1 LNHNV and CDR2 YYDKDF (reference sequence). V lost 5 bases, J lost 4 bases, and 6 bases stayed unmatched. This CDR3 is built from 15 residues. The CDR3 is CATSGSGGASDTQYF. The CDR3 DNA reads as TGTGCCACCAGCGGGAGCGGGGGGGCATCAGATACGCAGTATTTT.

The chain joins TRBV27 to TRBJ2-7, with TRBD1 matching 8 bases. Unmatched junction bases numbered 5, after V lost 3 bases and J lost 1 base. The CDR3 loop spans 15 amino acids. The germline V gene encodes CDR1 MNHEY and CDR2 SMNVEV (reference sequence). This chain's CDR3 is CASSFGQGKSYEQYF. The CDR3 DNA reads as TGTGCCAGCAGTTTCGGACAGGGAAAATCCTACGAGCAGTACTTC.

V is TRBV15 and J is TRBJ2-3, with TRBD2 as a possible D gene (6 bases). The CDR3 length is 14 residues. The germline V gene encodes CDR1 LNHNV and CDR2 YYDKDF (reference sequence). Trimming pared 6 bases from V and 0 bases from J, leaving 10 bases between. The CDR3 loop reads CATRTGTSTDTQYF. The CDR3 DNA is TGTGCCACCAGAACCGGGACTAGCACAGATACGCAGTATTTT.

The rearrangement joins TRBV9 to TRBJ2-5; the D gene is possibly TRBD2 (7 bases). Germline V gene sequence: CDR1 SGDLS, CDR2 YYNGEE. Trimming removed 4 bases from V and 9 bases from J, with 16 bases in between. This CDR3 has 13 residues. The CDR3 protein is CASSIAAGASQYF. The CDR3 DNA reads TGTGCCAGCAGCATAGCGGCGGGGGCCTCCCAGTACTTC.

The V gene is TRBV28, the J gene TRBJ2-5, with D unresolved. This CDR3 has 12 amino acids. The ends were cut back, 4 bases at V and 5 bases at J, with 8 bases in the middle. In germline, CDR1 is MDHEN, CDR2 SYDVKM. CDR3 sequence: CASSSGVETQYF. The CDR3 DNA is TGTGCCAGCAGTTCAGGTGTGGAGACCCAGTACTTC.

V gene TRBV6-1 combines with J gene TRBJ2-7, with TRBD1 identical over 8 bases. Germline V lookup: CDR1 MNHNS, CDR2 SASEGT. The trim removed 7 bases at V and 1 base at J, leaving 6 bases unmatched. The CDR3 spans 14 residues. CDR3 loop: CASTGQGQSYEQYF. CDR3 nucleotides: TGTGCCAGCACCGGACAGGGACAATCCTACGAGCAGTACTTC.

The rearrangement joins TRBV7-9 to TRBJ2-6; D not certain. Trimming shortened V by 6 bases and J by 1 base, and 10 bases separated the two germline ends. In germline, CDR1 is SEHNR, CDR2 FQNEAQ (reference sequence). The CDR3 length is 15 residues. The CDR3 DNA is TGTGCCAGCAGAAGCGACGCTTCTGGGGCCAACGTCCTGACTTTC. It is translated as CASRSDASGANVLTF.

CDR3 sequence reads: CAIPRGNQPQHF. In DNA form, the CDR3 reads TGTGCCATCCCGAGGGGCAATCAGCCCCAGCATTTT. This chain uses TRBV10-3 with TRBJ1-5; D remains ambiguous. Trimming took off 8 bases at V and 2 bases at J, with 7 bases between the two ends. CDR3 length equals 12 residues. CDR1 ENHRY and CDR2 SYGVKD come from the germline V gene.

The chain carries TRBV6-5 and TRBJ1-5, with TRBD1 matching over 8 bases. The trim removed 4 bases at V and 3 bases at J, leaving 8 bases unmatched. The CDR3 sequence is 16 residues long. Per the germline V gene, CDR1 is MNHEY and CDR2 is SVGAGI. The CDR3 loop is CASSSPDRGINQPQHF. Written as DNA, the CDR3 is TGTGCCAGCAGTTCTCCCGACAGGGGAATCAATCAGCCCCAGCATTTT.

CDR3 residues: CASSRTGTDLYGYTF. The CDR3, as DNA: TGTGCCAGCAGCCGGACCGGGACAGACTTATATGGCTACACCTTC. The V gene is TRBV7-3, the J gene TRBJ1-2, with 7 nucleotides matching TRBD1. The V segment lost 5 bases and the J segment 5 bases; nucleotides outside the gene matches: 11. Germline CDR1 reads SGHTA; CDR2 reads FQGTGA. The CDR3 extends over 15 amino acids.

This clone has more than one count but fewer than ten. This rearrangement joins TRBV28 to TRBJ2-5; 7 bases align to TRBD1. J lost 6 bases, V lost 5 bases, and 24 bases had no gene match. This CDR3 is built from 19 residues. Looked up from germline, CDR1 is MDHEN and CDR2 is SYDVKM. Here the CDR3 DNA reads TGTGCCAGCAGTATCCACCCCAGACCCGACAGGGTAGTCGGAAAGACCCAGTACTTC. This codes for CASSIHPRPDRVVGKTQYF.

This chain connects TRBV2 to TRBJ2-4; 14 bases agree with TRBD2. With V trimmed by 7 bases and J by 2 bases, 10 bases remained unmatched. Per the germline V gene, CDR1 is SNHLY and CDR2 is FYNNEI. This CDR3 region has 18 residues. The CDR3 sequence: CASISTSGRAGTKNIQYF. CDR3 bases: TGTGCCAGCATATCGACTAGCGGGAGGGCCGGAACCAAAAACATTCAGTACTTC.

CDR3: CASSSKTSGKYEQYF. The CDR3 nucleotides are TGTGCCAGCAGCTCTAAGACTAGCGGGAAGTACGAGCAGTACTTC. The chain employs TRBV7-8 and TRBJ2-7, with 11 bases that match TRBD2. CDR1 and CDR2 (germline): SGHVS, FQNEAQ. The CDR3 is 15 residues long. Trimming took 4 bases from V and 4 from J; bases not matched to a gene: 6.

This clone appeared many times. The chain uses TRBV4-3 and TRBJ2-1; 7 bases map to TRBD1. Trimming cost V 3 bases and J 3 bases; bases outside gene matches: 5. The CDR3 is made up of 15 amino acids. The germline V gene encodes CDR1 LGHNA and CDR2 YSLEER. The CDR3 loop reads CASSQKGQNYNEQFF. CDR3 DNA: TGCGCCAGCAGCCAGAAGGGACAGAACTACAATGAGCAGTTCTTC.

The chain is built from TRBV18 and TRBJ1-5; the D is unclear. The CDR3 totals 16 residues. V lost 2 bases to trimming and J lost 0 bases, with 11 bases between them. The germline CDR1 and CDR2 sequences are KGHSH and LQKENI. For the CDR3, the DNA is TGTGCCAGCTCACCATGGGCGGGGAATAGCAATCAGCCCCAGCATTTT. It is translated as CASSPWAGNSNQPQHF.